Listed below are T cell receptor beta chains from one sample, sequenced in a study of blood T cell repertoires in COVID-19. Assay: immunoSEQ multiplex PCR; the TCRdb copy retains only in-frame clones and omits some. The table has tens of thousands of clones, under 80% seen once. Sequencing input: peripheral blood. Receptors were obtained from a man in his sixties or seventies with COVID-19, enrolled during active disease. CDR3s include the opening cysteine and the closing phenylalanine or tryptophan. The D gene is left open where the match is weak. Size values are once, few and many counts, or a class for expanded clones, and some rows have none.

TRBV30	TRBD1	.	TRBJ1-5	CAWSRDRGYQPQHF	TGTGCCTGGAGCCGGGACAGGGGATACCAGCCCCAGCATTTT
TRBV6-2/TRBV6-3	.	.	TRBJ2-7	CASSRTGWGSYEQYF	TGTGCCAGCAGTCGTACAGGTTGGGGCTCCTACGAGCAGTACTTC
TRBV24-1	.	.	TRBJ2-5	CATSDPTQGASATQYF	TGTGCCACCAGTGATCCAACACAGGGCGCCTCTGCGACCCAGTACTTC
TRBV24-1	TRBD2	.	TRBJ2-3	CATSDTLAGGGTDTQYF	TGTGCCACCAGTGACACTCTAGCGGGAGGTGGCACAGATACGCAGTATTTT
TRBV4-1	TRBD2	few	TRBJ2-4	CASSLLLSGRGDIQYF	TGCGCCAGCAGCCTCCTCCTTAGCGGGAGGGGCGACATTCAGTACTTC
TRBV10-2	TRBD2	.	TRBJ2-7	CASSDPGSGRRSYEQYF	TGCGCCAGCAGTGACCCGGGTAGCGGGAGGAGATCCTACGAGCAGTACTTC
TRBV7-2	TRBD1	.	TRBJ1-2	CASSPGQGPYGYTF	TGTGCCAGCAGCCCAGGACAGGGTCCGTATGGCTACACCTTC
TRBV25-1	.	.	TRBJ2-7	CASQGISQAKGEQYF	TGTGCCAGCCAGGGTATAAGCCAAGCGAAGGGAGAGCAGTACTTC
TRBV5-4	TRBD1	few	TRBJ2-1	CASSPRQGYNEQFF	TGTGCCAGCAGCCCGAGACAGGGATACAATGAGCAGTTCTTC
TRBV3-1/TRBV3-2	TRBD2	.	TRBJ2-7	CASSHRGTKANYEQYF	TGTGCCAGCAGCCACCGGGGGACTAAAGCGAACTACGAGCAGTACTTC
TRBV5-1	TRBD1	few	TRBJ2-7	CASSLGDRAREQYF	TGCGCCAGCAGCTTGGGGGACAGGGCGCGCGAGCAGTACTTC